The 2 T cell receptor beta chains below come from one sample, sequenced in a study of STAT5B mutations in CD4+ large granular lymphocyte leukemia. The repertoire was sequenced with immunoSEQ multiplex PCR; TCRdb's copy has only in-frame clones and lacks some. Among more than 30,000 clones listed, about 91% were seen once. The sample consisted of CD4+ T cells from blood buffy coats. The receptors shown here come from a human donor in good health.

The gene calls are TRBV2 and TRBJ1-4; D call uncertain. Germline CDR1 reads SNHLY; CDR2 reads FYNNEI. Trimming removed 8 bases at V and 5 bases at J, with 9 bases between. This CDR3 is 12 amino acids long. The CDR3, as DNA: TGTGCCAGCGGGTCCGGGAATGAAAAACTGTTTTTT. This encodes CASGSGNEKLFF.

This sequence joins TRBV2 and TRBJ2-5; tentative D call: TRBD2 (7 bases). This CDR3 region has 18 residues. Germline CDR1 is SNHLY and CDR2 is FYNNEI. With 2 bases removed from V and 4 bases from J, the gap between germline ends came to 23 bases. In nucleotides, the CDR3 is TGTGCCAGCAGTGAATTGGCTAACGCGGGGGCCCGACGAGAGACCCAGTACTTC. This encodes CASSELANAGARRETQYF.